The T cell receptor beta chain under discussion was sequenced for a study of T cells in Graves' hyperthyroidism and ophthalmopathy. Study summary: Peripheral blood was obtained at initial diagnosis, preceding any treatment.

Amplified TCR beta CDR3 regions came from RNA transcripts. The TCR CDR3 first-round RT-PCR relied on the HTBI primer set. TCRdb passed the multiplex PCR reads through MiXCR, listing each CDR3 protein once. Of approximately 620,000 distinct CDR3 sequences in the sample, around 16% are singletons; the top ten hold less than 3.5%. J was trimmed by 4 bases and V by 5 bases; bases with no gene match: 4. Per germline, CDR1 DFQATT and CDR2 SNEGSKA (reference sequence). The CDR3 is 15 residues long. This clonotype was recorded at least ten times. Under 3 months was the duration of disease in ophthalmopathy patients, who also had a Clinical Activity Score of at least 3 and a NOSPECS grade of at least 4. Uncontrolled infection, other autoimmune disease, pregnancy or lactation disqualified patients from enrolment.

This receptor was taken from a woman in her thirties or forties with Graves' ophthalmopathy. Sequenced: blood. The chain carries TRBV20-1 and TRBJ2-2; 13 bases line up with TRBD2. The CDR3 is CSAGLAGEGTGELFF. The CDR3 DNA reads TGCAGTGCTGGACTAGCGGGAGAAGGCACCGGGGAGCTGTTTTTT.